This T cell receptor beta chain was retrieved from a study of PD-1 blockade in classical Hodgkin lymphoma. Repertoires were generated with immunoSEQ multiplex PCR, while TCRdb's copy carries only in-frame clones and drops some. The sample contains approximately 31,000 clones, approximately 94% of which appear only once. Germline lookup yields CDR1 SGHRS and CDR2 YFSETQ. CDR3 length: 14 residues. Trimming removed 5 bases at V and 1 base at J, with 12 bases between. Time point here: newly diagnosed, previously untreated cHL patient sample. This receptor was taken from a human donor with classical Hodgkin lymphoma. Sample: peripheral blood mononuclear cells (PBMCs). The J gene is TRBJ1-1, the V gene TRBV5-1, with no clear D. Here the CDR3 reads CASRGFTSNTEAFF. The DNA for the CDR3 is TGCGCCAGCAGAGGATTTACGTCGAACACTGAAGCTTTCTTT.